The entry that follows covers one TCR beta chain sequence. Some clones are missing from TCRdb's copy, which holds only in-frame ones; the method was immunoSEQ multiplex PCR. The sample holds around 250,000 clones; about 83% are singletons and the top ten take 10% to 15%. This sample stems from a study of blood T cell repertoires in COVID-19. Between the trimmed V and J ends, which lost 7 bases and 8 bases, there was a span of 9 bases. CDR1 ENHRY and CDR2 SYGVKD come from the germline V gene. CDR3 length: 11 residues. This chain links TRBV10-3 with TRBJ2-1, with D possibly TRBD2 on 5 matching bases. Sequenced material: peripheral blood. This TCR derives from an elderly man with acute or convalescent COVID-19. The CDR3 region is CAITNGDEQFF. Written as DNA, the CDR3 is TGTGCCATCACGAACGGGGATGAGCAGTTCTTC.